What follows is one T cell receptor (beta chain) and its context. Its antigen is unidentified. One entry per CDR3 protein, called by TCRdb with MiXCR from the RT-PCR reads. The data contain roughly 790,000 distinct CDR3 sequences, 21% of them singletons. The sample belongs to a study of response to subunit inactivated influenza vaccine. Overall study results and limits: The authors put forward the suggestion that each seasonal influenza vaccination may bring in only a limited number of new T cells.

The sample consisted of PBMCs from blood, taken around 5 days after vaccination. The receptor's source is a man aged 50 to 60 who received an inactivated influenza vaccine.

This CDR3 is CASSLGNSGRAHLFNEQFF. The CDR3 DNA reads TGTGCCAGCAGCTTAGGGAATAGCGGGAGGGCCCATCTATTCAATGAGCAGTTCTTC. The rearrangement links TRBV7-8 to TRBJ2-1; 11 bases match TRBD2. CDR1 and CDR2 (germline): SGHVS, FQNEAQ. This CDR3 comprises 19 residues. Trimming cost V 1 base and J 6 bases; bases outside gene matches: 14.